The subject of this entry is one T cell receptor beta chain. The entry originates in a study of blood T cells in healthy people across ages. A second PCR, run for roughly 7 to 12 cycles, used a sample-barcoded 5' primer plus a J-beta primer mix. One entry per CDR3 protein, called by TCRdb with MiXCR from the 5' RACE reads. The data hold over 600,000 distinct CDR3 sequences, with around three fifths observed a single time. This CDR3 is 16 amino acids long. Looked up from germline, CDR1 is MNHNY and CDR2 is SVGAGI (reference sequence). With 4 bases clipped from V and 0 bases from J, the junction kept 6 bases outside the gene matches.

This chain joins TRBV6-6 and TRBJ2-4; 7 positions match TRBD1. The material sequenced was blood. The TCR originated in a man in his forties or fifties in good health. The CDR3 spells CASSLGTATAKNIQYF. The CDR3 DNA reads as TGTGCCAGCAGTTTGGGGACAGCTACAGCCAAAAACATTCAGTACTTC.